A selection of T cell receptor beta chains follows, all from one sample in a study of CD8 T cells in Susac syndrome. TCRdb passed the immunoSEQ multiplex PCR reads through MiXCR, listing each CDR3 protein once. The data hold about 240,000 distinct CDR3 sequences, with about 95% observed a single time. Material: CD4+ T cells from PBMCs. The source is a human donor with Susac syndrome. Each CDR3 is given with its conserved first and last residue. The order of the fields is V gene, clone size, J gene, CDR3 length, D gene, CDR3 DNA, CDR3 protein. D genes are given only for firm matches. The size field is filled for only some rows; it gives once, few, many or a size class.

TRBV29-1	NA	TRBJ2-5	14	TRBD2	TGCAGCGTCGCTCGAGCGGGGGCCGAGGAGACCCAGTACTTC	CSVARAGAEETQYF
TRBV30	NA	TRBJ1-1	14	TRBD1	TGTGCCTGGAGTGTAAGGACAGGGAACACTGAAGCTTTCTTT	CAWSVRTGNTEAFF
TRBV24-1	NA	TRBJ1-2	16	TRBD1	TGTGCCACCAGTGACACCACGGGGACAGCAGTCTATGGCTACACCTTC	CATSDTTGTAVYGYTF
TRBV28	NA	TRBJ2-2	15	NA	TGTGCCAGCAGCCCGTGGACAGCAACCTACGAGGAGCTGTTTTTT	CASSPWTATYEELFF
TRBV29-1	NA	TRBJ2-5	14	NA	TGCAGCGTTGAGGGGACGGTCAGGGGAGAGACCCAGTACTTC	CSVEGTVRGETQYF
TRBV27	NA	TRBJ2-5	13	NA	TGTGCCAGCTCCCAATCGTACCAAGAGACCCAGTACTTC	CASSQSYQETQYF
TRBV20-1	once	TRBJ2-1	15	TRBD1	TGCAGTGTCATACCCCGGGACAGGGTCTACAATGAGCAGTTCTTC	CSVIPRDRVYNEQFF
TRBV18	NA	TRBJ2-5	14	TRBD1	TGTGCCAGCTCAGCCGGGACAGGGTTGGAGACCCAGTACTTC	CASSAGTGLETQYF
TRBV9	NA	TRBJ2-3	15	NA	TGTGCCAGCAGCACCCGACTTCCCCGCACAGATACGCAGTATTTT	CASSTRLPRTDTQYF
TRBV29-1	NA	TRBJ2-5	13	NA	TGCAGCGTTCCTGTCCTGAGCAGGGAGACCCAGTACTTC	CSVPVLSRETQYF
TRBV5-4	NA	TRBJ1-2	13	NA	TGTGCCAGCAGCTCCAGTGGGTTAGAGGGCTACACCTTC	CASSSSGLEGYTF
TRBV15	NA	TRBJ2-7	17	NA	TGTGCCACCAGCAGACCGAGAAAGGGGTCTGGGGGCACCCCGCAGTACTTC	CATSRPRKGSGGTPQYF
TRBV7-9	NA	TRBJ2-7	13	TRBD1	TGTGCCAGCAGCAATACAGGGGTCTACGAGCAGTACTTC	CASSNTGVYEQYF
TRBV24-1	NA	TRBJ2-3	15	NA	TGTGCCACCAGTTTGAGACTACACTACACAGATACGCAGTATTTT	CATSLRLHYTDTQYF
TRBV11-2	NA	TRBJ2-3	15	TRBD2	TGTGCCAGCAGCCAAGCGGGAGTGGTCACAGATACGCAGTATTTT	CASSQAGVVTDTQYF
TRBV18	NA	TRBJ2-7	13	NA	TGTGCCAGCTCTCTCAGTGGGGCGAACGAGCAGTACTTC	CASSLSGANEQYF
TRBV27	once	TRBJ1-2	15	TRBD1	TGTGCCAGCTCCCCCCGGACAGGGAGAGCTATGACCTACACCTTC	CASSPRTGRAMTYTF
TRBV5-6	NA	TRBJ1-2	13	NA	TGTGCCAGCAGCTTGTCTGATCATCGAGGCTACACCTTC	CASSLSDHRGYTF
TRBV29-1	NA	TRBJ2-7	12	NA	TGCAGCGTTTTAACAGGGTTCCACGAGCAGTACTTC	CSVLTGFHEQYF
TRBV30	NA	TRBJ1-5	13	NA	TGTGCCTGGAACAAGGATAGCAATCAGCCCCAGCATTTT	CAWNKDSNQPQHF
TRBV7-3	NA	TRBJ1-2	14	TRBD1	TGTGCCAGCAGCCAACAGGGGTATTCGGATGGCTACACCTTC	CASSQQGYSDGYTF
TRBV24-1	NA	TRBJ2-1	14	TRBD2	TGTGCCACCAGTCGGAGCGGGAGGGCCAATGAGCAGTTCTTC	CATSRSGRANEQFF
TRBV27	NA	TRBJ2-7	13	NA	TGTGCCAGCTCCCGATTGGATGGTAGCGAGCAGTACTTC	CASSRLDGSEQYF
TRBV3-1	NA	TRBJ2-7	15	TRBD2	TGTGCCAGCAGCCAAACTAGCGGGCCTACCTACGAGCAGTACTTC	CASSQTSGPTYEQYF
TRBV21-1	NA	TRBJ2-5	12	NA	TGTGCCCTCGGGGGCACGGGGGAGACCCAGTACTTC	CALGGTGETQYF
TRBV7-9	NA	TRBJ1-5	16	NA	TGTGCCAGCAGCCCTCTCAATCCCCAGGGCAATCAGCCCCAGCATTTT	CASSPLNPQGNQPQHF
TRBV12-3/TRBV12-4	NA	TRBJ1-2	14	NA	TGTGCCAGCAGTTTTTCGACTGGTAACTATGGCTACACCTTC	CASSFSTGNYGYTF
TRBV30	NA	TRBJ1-5	14	TRBD1	TGTGCCTGGAGTGTAGGACAGGGCAATCAGCCCCAGCATTTT	CAWSVGQGNQPQHF
TRBV18	few	TRBJ2-7	14	TRBD1	TGTGCCAGCTCACCAAGGACAGGGGACTACGAGCAGTACTTC	CASSPRTGDYEQYF
TRBV29-1	NA	TRBJ1-4	11	NA	TGCAGCGTTGACAGTGGGGAAAAACTGTTTTTT	CSVDSGEKLFF
TRBV5-1	NA	TRBJ1-1	15	TRBD1	TGCGCCAGCAGCTTGGCCGGGACAGGGTTCACTGAAGCTTTCTTT	CASSLAGTGFTEAFF
TRBV7-2	NA	TRBJ1-2	15	TRBD1	TGTGCCAGCAGCCCAAGGGACAGGGGACCGGCTGGCTACACCTTC	CASSPRDRGPAGYTF
TRBV19	NA	TRBJ2-3	16	TRBD1	TGTGCCAGTAGTATTGACCCGGGACAGGGATTGGGTACGCAGTATTTT	CASSIDPGQGLGTQYF
TRBV25-1	NA	TRBJ2-7	14	NA	TGTGCCAGCAGTGAGCAACTCCAGGGATACGAGCAGTACTTC	CASSEQLQGYEQYF
TRBV9	NA	TRBJ1-4	15	NA	TGTGCCAGCTCACCCCGGGGGAGAGGAGATGAAAAACTGTTTTTT	CASSPRGRGDEKLFF
TRBV7-2	few	TRBJ2-5	15	TRBD2	TGTGCCAGCAGCTTAGTTGCGGGAGGCCAAGAGACCCAGTACTTC	CASSLVAGGQETQYF
TRBV2	NA	TRBJ2-1	13	NA	TGTGCCAGCAACTTAATGGGTTACAATGAGCAGTTCTTC	CASNLMGYNEQFF
TRBV20-1	NA	TRBJ2-1	14	NA	TGCAGTGCTAGAAGCGGAGGCTCCTACAATGAGCAGTTCTTC	CSARSGGSYNEQFF
TRBV18	NA	TRBJ2-5	14	TRBD1	TGTGCCAGCTCACGGGACAGCATCAAGAGTACCCAGTACTTC	CASSRDSIKSTQYF
TRBV28	NA	TRBJ2-7	15	NA	TGTGCCAGCAGTTTCGTACTCCTGTCGACTGGGGAGCAGTACTTC	CASSFVLLSTGEQYF
TRBV29-1	NA	TRBJ1-5	13	NA	TGCAGCGTTGGGTTCGGGGGCTATCAGCCCCAGCATTTT	CSVGFGGYQPQHF
TRBV5-1	NA	TRBJ2-5	15	NA	TGCGCCAGCAGCTTGGGGCAACTCTTTAGAGAGACCCAGTACTTC	CASSLGQLFRETQYF
TRBV2	NA	TRBJ2-1	15	NA	TGTGCCATCAACCTAGTCGGGGCGCGGGTTGATGAGCAGTTCTTC	CAINLVGARVDEQFF
TRBV27	NA	TRBJ2-3	12	NA	TGTGCCAGCAGTTTCGGGAGAGATACGCAGTATTTT	CASSFGRDTQYF
TRBV30	NA	TRBJ1-1	14	TRBD1	TGTGCCTGCCTTAGGACAGGGCTGAACACTGAAGCTTTCTTT	CACLRTGLNTEAFF
TRBV23-1	NA	TRBJ2-2	18	TRBD1	TGCGCCAGCAGTCAATCTTCCTCGGACAGGACGAACACCGGGGAGCTGTTTTTT	CASSQSSSDRTNTGELFF
TRBV4-1	NA	TRBJ2-7	14	TRBD2	TGCGCCAGCAGTCCCGTAGTGGGAGGGCCGCAGCAGTACTTC	CASSPVVGGPQQYF
TRBV3-1	NA	TRBJ2-1	15	NA	TGTGCCAGCAGCCCAGGGGGGAAGTCCTACAATGAGCAGTTCTTC	CASSPGGKSYNEQFF
TRBV11-1	NA	TRBJ2-7	20	TRBD1	TGTGCCAGCAGCCAACCTAGTGGGAGTATTGGACAGGGGAATAAATACGAGCAGTACTTC	CASSQPSGSIGQGNKYEQYF
TRBV5-1	NA	TRBJ1-1	12	NA	TGCGCCAGCACAGACCCGAACACTGAAGCTTTCTTT	CASTDPNTEAFF
TRBV12-3/TRBV12-4	NA	TRBJ2-1	12	NA	TGTGCCAGACCAGTCCTGAGGAATGAGCAGTTCTTC	CARPVLRNEQFF
TRBV9	NA	TRBJ2-1	10	NA	TGTGCCAGCGGTGGGGATGAGCAGTTCTTC	CASGGDEQFF
TRBV29-1	NA	TRBJ2-3	12	NA	TGCAGCGTTGAGATAGGAGCAGATACGCAGTATTTT	CSVEIGADTQYF
TRBV3-1	NA	TRBJ2-5	14	TRBD1	TGTGCCAGCAGCCCCTCCGGGACAGAAGAGACCCAGTACTTC	CASSPSGTEETQYF